This T cell receptor beta chain was captured by sequencing in a study of CD8 T cells in Susac syndrome. Germline V gives CDR1 MNHEY, CDR2 SMNVEV (reference sequence). V shed 4 bases and J 7 bases; nucleotides not matched to a gene: 17. This CDR3 has 19 amino acids. RNA in amounts of roughly 0.5 to 1 ug was reverse transcribed with random hexamers. Amplification of the TCR beta CDR3 was carried out by immunoSEQ multiplex PCR, which spanned a total of 54 Vbeta and 13 Jbeta segments. TCRdb redid the calling of the immunoSEQ multiplex PCR reads with MiXCR, one entry per CDR3 protein. Here the sample spans about 120,000 distinct CDR3 sequences, about 90% being singletons. Sequencing targeted TCR beta in blood CD8+ and CD4+ T cells. The individuals used as controls were healthy donors who had been matched for both age and sex. FACS enriched CD8+ TEMRA cells, while bulk CD8+ and CD4+ were negatively isolated.

The sequence was obtained from a human donor in good health. Sequencing was carried out using CD4+ T cells from PBMCs. The chain carries TRBV27 and TRBJ2-1; 12 bases fit TRBD2. The CDR3 DNA follows: TGTGCCAGCAGTTCCAGCGAATTTTCTAGCGGGGGGGCCTTAAATGAGCAGTTCTTC. Protein sequence: CASSSSEFSSGGALNEQFF.